This T cell receptor (beta chain) was retrieved from a study of T and B cells in COVID-19 patients. The overall study: COVID-19 patients gave peripheral blood either during active infection or after recovery.

TRB rearrangements were amplified by multiplex PCR with BIOMED2 TRB-A/B primers. TCRdb re-derived calls from the multiplex PCR reads in MiXCR, one entry per CDR3 protein. The table has about 9,500 distinct CDR3 sequences, around 27% seen once; the top ten hold around 29%. Blood genomic DNA input for TRB amplification was about 220-500 ng. Germline CDR1 is MNHEY and CDR2 is SMNVEV (reference sequence). Deletions cut 6 bases from V and 1 base from J, with 12 bases between. CDR3 length: 14 residues. The sample consisted of blood. J is TRBJ1-1 and V is TRBV27, with D tentatively TRBD1 (6 bases). This receptor was identified in a human donor who had recovered from COVID-19. CDR3 sequence reads: CASSSGQTNTEAFF. The CDR3 bases are TGTGCCAGCAGCTCTGGACAGACGAACACTGAAGCTTTCTTT.